This T cell receptor (beta chain) stems from a study of OX40 agonist ivuxolimab in advanced cancers. Looking at the study overall: Intravenous ivuxolimab was administered to patients every 2 weeks at 0.01 to 10 mg/kg. Hepatocellular carcinoma, melanoma, renal cell or head and neck cancer affected the dose-escalation patients. Overall study results and limits: Among patients with partial responses at 0.1-3.0 mg/kg, clonal expansion was among the lowest.

Details on this clone: Its specificity is not known.

Sequenced by immunoSEQ multiplex PCR; TCRdb stores in-frame clones only, minus some. The data show about 45,000 clones, roughly 88% seen once. Blood draws occurred at baseline, cycle 4 day 1, and cycle 7 day 1. The CDR3 sequence is 15 residues long. Germline V CDR1 and CDR2: MNHNY, SVGAGI (reference sequence). V lost 0 bases and J 3 bases, leaving 11 bases between the germline ends. V usage is TRBV6-6 and J usage is TRBJ1-2; D possibly corresponds to TRBD1 (6 bases). The sequence was collected from an adult with an advanced solid tumor such as melanoma, head and neck, liver or kidney cancer. The sample consisted of CD4+ or CD8+ T cells sorted from blood, taken in a trial of the OX40 agonist ivuxolimab. The CDR3 bases are TGTGCCAGCAGTTACTCGGCAGGGGAGTACTATGGCTACACCTTC. Translating gives CASSYSAGEYYGYTF.